This T cell receptor beta chain derives from a study of shared clonotypes between healthy human individuals. All of the donors resided in Nashville, Tennessee, and each was a Caucasian adult. The CDR3 is 17 residues long. The germline V gene encodes CDR1 SGHAT and CDR2 FQNNGV. With 4 bases removed from V and 4 bases from J, the gap between germline ends came to 19 bases. PCR replicates performed on unsorted PBMC used approximately 0.3 ug DNA, 25,000 to 35,000 T cell genomes. Libraries were prepared by immunoSEQ multiplex PCR; TCRdb keeps only in-frame clonotypes and omits some of them. The sample holds under 600,000 clones; around 81% are singletons and the top ten take more than 10%.

The J gene is TRBJ1-4, the V gene TRBV11-2; a possible D gene is TRBD1 (6 bases). Source material: PBMCs. This TCR derives from a woman in her 40s in good health. Some clones in this sample may be carry-over from other donors' samples. This chain's CDR3 is CASSSDRTKGFNEKLFF. CDR3 DNA: TGTGCCAGCAGCTCGGACAGAACGAAGGGATTTAATGAAAAACTGTTTTTT.